These 20 T cell receptor beta chains came from one sample sequenced in a study of tissue T cells after allogeneic stem cell transplantation (dated by TCRdb to between 2022 and 2023). Receptors were amplified or captured by the immunoSEQ multiplex PCR assay. TCRdb mirrors the immuneACCESS table, restricted to in-frame sequences. Some clones are absent from its copies; in checked studies, under half trace to an unresolved V gene, and the reason for the others is unknown. This sample is represented by approximately 500 clones; about 50% of them were singletons. 45% to 55% of the sample is in the top ten clones. The time point label, read with the paper, signifies: mouse harvest day 14 after allogeneic transplant. Each mouse graft, delivered by tail vein injection, combined 10^6 splenic CD5+ T cells with 10^7 T-cell-depleted bone marrow cells. Sequencing was carried out using spleen. The receptors stem from a female BALB/c mouse given C57BL/6 T cells with graft-versus-host disease after an allogeneic hematopoietic cell transplant.

Comments on this clone: The germline and genes are mouse ones. Read data end 1 residue before the CDR3 end; the end is taken from the germline J gene. The chain recombines TRBV20 with TRBJ2-3; the D is unclear. The germline V and J ends were trimmed by 0 bases and 3 bases, with 1 base remaining between them. This CDR3 spans 11 amino acids. In germline, CDR1 is GFQATS, CDR2 STVNSAI. Incomplete CDR3 DNA: TGTGGTGCTAGGGAAGCAGAAACGCTGTAT. Amino acid sequence: CGAREAETLY. The whole CDR3 sequence is CGAREAETLYF.

On this clone itself: The germline gene is not matched at one end of the junction; a read error may be the cause. The listed genes are named as in mouse. The CDR3 protein is CASSPTWFNQDSQYF. CDR3 DNA (partial): TGTGCTAGCAGTCCCACATGGTTTAACCAAGACTCCCAGTAC. The chain combines TRBV29 with TRBJ2-5; D gene ambiguous. Read coverage stops 1 residue before the CDR3 terminus; the germline J gene supplies the remainder. This CDR3 has 15 residues. The germline V gene has CDR1 MSHET and CDR2 SYDVDS.

In the case of this clone: The listed genes are named as in mouse. The read falls 1 residue short of the CDR3 end, and the missing part is taken from the germline J gene. V gene TRBV29 combines with J gene TRBJ1-1; TRBD1 agrees at 10 bases. The CDR3 is 15 residues long. With V trimmed by 6 bases and J by 3 bases, 7 bases remained unmatched. Germline V gene sequence: CDR1 MSHET, CDR2 SYDVDS. CDR3 bases read: TGTGCTAGCAGCCGGGACAGGGGTAGATACACAGAAGTCTTC. As protein: CASSRDRGRYTEVF. Given in full, the CDR3 is CASSRDRGRYTEVFF.

This clone was observed a few times. Mouse names are used for the genes. The read falls 1 residue short of the CDR3 end, and the missing part is taken from the germline J gene. This chain links TRBV19 with TRBJ1-4; D is unresolved. Germline CDR1 is FNHDT and CDR2 is SITEND (reference sequence). The CDR3 is 11 residues long. Trimming took 5 bases from V and 5 from J, leaving 4 bases between them. CDR3 DNA, as far as it was read: TGTGCCAGCAGATATAACGAAAGATTATTT. The encoded protein is CASRYNERLF. The whole CDR3 reads CASRYNERLFF.

This clone was seen a single time. The listed genes are named as in mouse. The read comes to an end 1 residue before the CDR3 does, leaving the germline J gene to fill in the end. The J gene is TRBJ1-6, the V gene TRBV19, with 12 bases aligning to TRBD1. TRBJ1-6 is filed as an ORF, its function uncertain. CDR3 length: 15 amino acids. After removal of 4 bases from V and 6 bases from J, the junction contained 2 bases not matched to a gene. Germline V lookup: CDR1 FNHDT, CDR2 SITEND (reference sequence). The sequenced CDR3 bases are TGTGCCAGCAGTGGGGGACAGGGGGCTAATTCGCCCCTCTAC. Protein product: CASSGGQGANSPLY. The CDR3 in full is CASSGGQGANSPLYF.

This clone was counted between two and nine times. Gene names are the mouse ones. The CDR3 end falls 1 residue outside the read, so it is completed with the germline J gene. This rearrangement joins TRBV12-1 to TRBJ2-7; 9 positions agree with TRBD1. The J segment lost 1 base and the V segment lost 4 bases, leaving 7 bases of the junction unmatched. Germline V CDR1 and CDR2: SGHSN, HYEKVE. This CDR3 is 15 amino acids long. The sequenced part of the CDR3 DNA is TGTGCCAGCTCCCAAGGACAGGGGAGGTCCTATGAACAGTAC. Its protein is CASSQGQGRSYEQY. The full CDR3 protein reads CASSQGQGRSYEQYF.

Note on this clone: Gene names and germline match the mouse. The CDR3 goes on 1 residue after the read ends, and that part is filled in from the germline J gene. The chain employs TRBV3 and TRBJ1-1, with D possibly matching TRBD1 (6 bases). The V and J ends lost 1 base and 4 bases respectively, with 7 bases between them. The CDR3 is 13 residues long. Germline CDR1 is SNHLY and CDR2 is FYNGKV (reference sequence). The CDR3 protein is CASSLGQATEVFF. The covered CDR3 bases are TGTGCCAGCAGCTTAGGACAGGCCACAGAAGTCTTC.

This clone was counted between two and nine times. Genes here carry mouse names. The read is 1 residue too short to cover the CDR3 end, so that end is filled in from the germline J gene. This chain links TRBV2 with TRBJ1-2; no clear D. Germline CDR1 reads LGHNA; CDR2 reads YSYQKL. This CDR3 comprises 14 residues. V shed 0 bases and J shed 0 bases, with 5 bases lying between them. The part of the CDR3 DNA that was read is TGTGCCAGCAGCCAAGATTGGGCAAACTCCGACTACACC. Its protein product is CASSQDWANSDYT. The CDR3 as a whole reads CASSQDWANSDYTF. Full variable domain (missing parts from reference TRBV2 and TRBJ1-2): DPKIIQKPKYLVAVTGSEKILICEQYLGHNAMYWYRQSAKKPLEFMFSYSYQKLMDNQTASSRFQPQSSKKNHLDLQITALKPDDSATYFCASSQDWANSDYTFGSGTRLLVI.

In the case of this clone: Mouse gene names and germline throughout. The observed sequence ends 1 residue before the CDR3 terminus, with the missing tail filled in from the germline J gene. The chain couples TRBV5 to TRBJ2-5; 10 nucleotides match TRBD2. V lost 1 base, J lost 2 bases, and 3 bases stayed unmatched. Germline CDR1 and CDR2: LGHNA and YNLKQL (reference sequence). This CDR3 is built from 16 residues. The CDR3 DNA, read in part, is TGTGCCAGCAGCCAAGGCTGGGGGGGCGGCCAAGACACCCAGTAC. Amino acid sequence: CASSQGWGGGQDTQY. The whole CDR3 protein reads CASSQGWGGGQDTQYF.

Remarks on this clone: Gene names are mouse gene names. The CDR3 end lies 1 residue beyond the end of the read and is filled in from the germline J gene. This chain connects TRBV13-3 to TRBJ1-6; D is perhaps TRBD1 (6 bases). TRBJ1-6 is designated an ORF whose function remains uncertain. CDR3 length equals 14 residues. Germline CDR1 and CDR2: NNHDY and SYVADS. Trimming removed 3 bases from V and 7 bases from J, with 11 bases in between. The covered CDR3 bases are TGTGCCAGCAGTGGTGACAGGTTGAATTCGCCCCTCTAC. Amino acids: CASSGDRLNSPLY. In full, the CDR3 is CASSGDRLNSPLYF.

As regards this clone: Here the gene names and germline are mouse. The read gets to within 1 residue of the CDR3 end, and the germline J gene fills in the rest. V and J are TRBV19 and TRBJ2-5; D is uncertain. The CDR3 consists of 13 residues. Germline CDR1 FNHDT, CDR2 SITEND (reference sequence). The V end lost 1 base, the J end lost 4 bases, and 7 bases lay between the germline ends. CDR3 in amino acids: CASSINREDTQYF. The DNA read from the CDR3 is TGTGCCAGCAGTATAAACAGAGAAGACACCCAGTAC.

A remark on this clone: These gene names are mouse names. The read is 1 residue too short to cover the CDR3 end, so that end is filled in from the germline J gene. The chain has TRBV13-2 and TRBJ2-3; 8 bases align to TRBD2. Germline assignment: CDR1 NNHNN and CDR2 SYGAGS (reference sequence). Trimming cost V 5 bases and J 4 bases; bases outside gene matches: 9. This CDR3 has 15 amino acids. The CDR3 reads CASGGGPGGTETLYF. The sequenced CDR3 bases are TGTGCCAGCGGGGGAGGGCCTGGGGGGACAGAAACGCTGTAT.

A few counts support this clone. Gene names refer to mouse genes. Read coverage stops 1 residue before the CDR3 terminus; the germline J gene supplies the remainder. V is TRBV16 and J is TRBJ1-5; TRBD1 matches at 11 bases. Looked up from germline, CDR1 is SGHSA and CDR2 is FRNQAP. The CDR3 sequence is 14 residues long. Unmatched junction bases numbered 0, after V lost 1 base and J lost 7 bases. CDR3 in amino acids: CASSLGDRGQAPLF. The CDR3 DNA, read in part, is TGTGCAAGCAGCTTAGGGGACAGGGGGCAGGCTCCGCTT.

This clone is hyperexpanded by share. Gene names and germline match the mouse. The read falls 1 residue short of the CDR3 end, and the missing part is taken from the germline J gene. The V call is TRBV31, the J call TRBJ2-4; 10 bases align to TRBD2. The CDR3 length is 16 residues. CDR1 is GKSSPN and CDR2 is SITVG in the germline V gene. V dropped 1 base and J dropped 0; count of bases not matched to a gene: 4. The CDR3 DNA, read in part, is TGTGCCTGGAGTCCGGGACTGGGGACTAGTCAAAACACCTTGTAC. Its translation: CAWSPGLGTSQNTLY. In full, the CDR3 is CAWSPGLGTSQNTLYF. The full variable domain, with the rest looked up from reference TRBV31 and TRBJ2-4, is AQTIHQWPVAEIKAVGSPLSLGCTIKGKSSPNLYWYWQATGGTLQQLFYSITVGQVESVVQLNLSASRPKDDQFILSTEKLLLSHSGFYLCAWSPGLGTSQNTLYFGAGTRLSVL.

In its sample, this clone was seen once. Gene labels here are mouse ones. The DNA ends 1 residue before the CDR3 does, and the rest of the CDR3 is filled in from the germline J gene. V gene TRBV12-1 combines with J gene TRBJ2-4; no clear D gene. Germline-derived CDR1 and CDR2 are SGHSN and HYEKVE. Trimming took off 4 bases at V and 0 bases at J, with 10 bases between the two ends. The CDR3 contains 14 residues. The CDR3 sequence is CASSRVLSQNTLYF. The CDR3 DNA, read in part, is TGTGCCAGCTCCCGCGTCCTGAGTCAAAACACCTTGTAC.

This clone appeared once. The gene names here belong to mouse. Sequencing ends 1 residue short of the CDR3 end; the germline J gene provides the rest. V gene TRBV5 combines with J gene TRBJ1-5, with 8 bases lining up with TRBD1. This CDR3 is 14 amino acids long. The junction had 4 bases not matched to a gene; V was cut back by 0 bases and J by 9 bases. Germline CDR1 is LGHNA and CDR2 is YNLKQL (reference sequence). The CDR3 DNA, read in part, is TGTGCCAGCAGCCAAGACAACAGGGGGGGGGCTCCGCTT. It specifies CASSQDNRGGAPL. The full CDR3 protein is CASSQDNRGGAPLF.

A remark on this clone: Gene names are the mouse ones. The read halts 1 residue ahead of the CDR3 end, with the missing end drawn from the germline J gene. The rearrangement uses TRBV26 and TRBJ2-2; a possible D gene is TRBD1 (5 bases). This CDR3 contains 14 residues. In germline, CDR1 is KGHPV, CDR2 FQNQEV (reference sequence). V lost 4 bases, J lost 0 bases, and 6 bases lay in between. Incomplete CDR3 DNA: TGTGCCAGCAGTCCGACAGCAAACACCGGGCAGCTCTAC. This sequence encodes CASSPTANTGQLY. The full CDR3 sequence reads CASSPTANTGQLYF.

Remarks on this clone: These gene names are mouse names. The observed sequence ends 1 residue before the CDR3 terminus, with the missing tail filled in from the germline J gene. This chain uses TRBV19 with TRBJ1-4, with D uncertain. CDR3 size: 14 residues. V lost 2 bases, J lost 0 bases, and 5 bases lay in between. Germline-derived CDR1 and CDR2 are FNHDT and SITEND (reference sequence). CDR3 sequence reads: CASSITISNERLFF. Incomplete CDR3 DNA: TGTGCCAGCAGTATTACAATTTCCAACGAAAGATTATTT.

A note on this clone: The germline and genes are mouse ones. The sequenced fragment ends 1 residue before the CDR3 boundary, so the rest is inferred from the germline J gene. This chain joins TRBV12-2 and TRBJ1-1; tentative D call: TRBD1 (5 bases). CDR1 is SGHLS and CDR2 is HYDKME in the germline V gene. This CDR3 has 13 amino acids. With 3 bases removed from V and 0 bases from J, the gap between germline ends came to 7 bases. The covered CDR3 bases are TGTGCCAGCTCTGGGGGTGCAAACACAGAAGTCTTC. It translates to CASSGGANTEVF. The CDR3, in full, reads CASSGGANTEVFF.

About this clone itself: Gene names are mouse gene names. With the read ending 1 residue before the CDR3 end, the germline J gene is used to fill in that end. V gene TRBV19 combines with J gene TRBJ2-3; TRBD2 agrees at 9 bases. The CDR3 is made up of 16 amino acids. Trimming removed 4 bases from V and 1 base from J; junction bases left unmatched: 7. Germline lookup yields CDR1 FNHDT and CDR2 SITEND (reference sequence). CDR3 sequence reads: CASSPLGLGRAETLYF. The CDR3 DNA, read in part, is TGTGCCAGCAGTCCCCTCGGACTGGGGCGTGCAGAAACGCTGTAT.